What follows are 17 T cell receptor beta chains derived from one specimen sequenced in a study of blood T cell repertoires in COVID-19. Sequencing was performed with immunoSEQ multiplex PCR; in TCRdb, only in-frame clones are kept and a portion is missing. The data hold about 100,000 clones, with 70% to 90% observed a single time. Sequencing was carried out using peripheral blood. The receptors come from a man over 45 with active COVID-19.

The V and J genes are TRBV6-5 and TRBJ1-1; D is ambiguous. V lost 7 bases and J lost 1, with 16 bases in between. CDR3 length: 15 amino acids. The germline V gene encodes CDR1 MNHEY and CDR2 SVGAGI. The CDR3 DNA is TGTGCCAGCATAGACCCAGGAGGTCAGAACACTGAAGCTTTCTTT. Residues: CASIDPGGQNTEAFF.

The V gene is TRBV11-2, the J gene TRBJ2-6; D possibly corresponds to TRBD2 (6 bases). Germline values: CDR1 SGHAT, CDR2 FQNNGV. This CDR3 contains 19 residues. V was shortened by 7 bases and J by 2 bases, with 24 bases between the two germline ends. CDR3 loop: CASTSYRRGGGTGANVLTF. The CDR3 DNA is TGTGCCAGCACCTCATATAGGAGGGGCGGCGGGACTGGGGCCAACGTCCTGACTTTC.

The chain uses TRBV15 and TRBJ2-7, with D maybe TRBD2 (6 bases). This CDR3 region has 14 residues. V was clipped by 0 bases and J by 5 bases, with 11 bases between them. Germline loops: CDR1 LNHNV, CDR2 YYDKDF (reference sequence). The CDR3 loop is CATSREVAGHEQYF. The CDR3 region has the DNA TGTGCCACCAGCAGAGAAGTTGCGGGGCACGAGCAGTACTTC.

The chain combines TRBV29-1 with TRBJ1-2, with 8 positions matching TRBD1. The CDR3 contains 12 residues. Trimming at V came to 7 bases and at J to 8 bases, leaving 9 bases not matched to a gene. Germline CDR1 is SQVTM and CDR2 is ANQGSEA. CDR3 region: CSAYQGAEGYTF. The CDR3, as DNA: TGCAGCGCCTACCAGGGGGCGGAAGGCTACACCTTC.

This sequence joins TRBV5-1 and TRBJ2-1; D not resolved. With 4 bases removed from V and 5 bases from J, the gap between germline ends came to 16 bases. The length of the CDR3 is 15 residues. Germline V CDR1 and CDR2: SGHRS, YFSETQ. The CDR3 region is CASSPPRSENNEQFF. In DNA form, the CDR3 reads TGCGCCAGCAGCCCCCCGCGGAGCGAAAACAATGAGCAGTTCTTC.

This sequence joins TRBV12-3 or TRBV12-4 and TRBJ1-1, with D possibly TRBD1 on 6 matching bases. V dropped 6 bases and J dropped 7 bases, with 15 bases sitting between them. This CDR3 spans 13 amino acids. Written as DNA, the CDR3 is TGTGCCAGCAGCACCGGGACATGGGGTGAAGCTTTCTTT. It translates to CASSTGTWGEAFF.

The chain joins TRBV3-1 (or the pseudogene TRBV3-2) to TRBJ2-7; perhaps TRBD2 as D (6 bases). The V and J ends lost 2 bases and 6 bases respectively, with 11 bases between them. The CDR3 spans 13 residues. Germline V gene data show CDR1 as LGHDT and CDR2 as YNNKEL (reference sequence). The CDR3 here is CASSQRTGAEQYF. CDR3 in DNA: TGTGCCAGCAGCCAACGGACGGGAGCCGAGCAGTACTTC.

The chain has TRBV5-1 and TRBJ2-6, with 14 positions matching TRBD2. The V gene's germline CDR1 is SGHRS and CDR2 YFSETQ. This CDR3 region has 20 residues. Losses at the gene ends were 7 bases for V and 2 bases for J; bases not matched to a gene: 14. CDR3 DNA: TGCGCCAGCTCCCCCACCCCGACTAGCGGGGGGGTGGCTGGGGCCAACGTCCTGACTTTC. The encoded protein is CASSPTPTSGGVAGANVLTF.

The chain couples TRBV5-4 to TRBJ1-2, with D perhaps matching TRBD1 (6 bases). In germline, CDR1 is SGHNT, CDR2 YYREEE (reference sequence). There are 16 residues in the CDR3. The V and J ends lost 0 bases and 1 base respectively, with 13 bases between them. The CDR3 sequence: CASSLGRTAYNYGYTF. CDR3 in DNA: TGTGCCAGCAGCTTGGGACGGACAGCCTATAACTATGGCTACACCTTC.

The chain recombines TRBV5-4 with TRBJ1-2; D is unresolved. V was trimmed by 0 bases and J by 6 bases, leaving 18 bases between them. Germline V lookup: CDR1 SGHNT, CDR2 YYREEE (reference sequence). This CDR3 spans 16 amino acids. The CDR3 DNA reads TGTGCCAGCAGCTTGGCCGACTCCGCCCGCTATAATGGCTACACCTTC. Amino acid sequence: CASSLADSARYNGYTF.

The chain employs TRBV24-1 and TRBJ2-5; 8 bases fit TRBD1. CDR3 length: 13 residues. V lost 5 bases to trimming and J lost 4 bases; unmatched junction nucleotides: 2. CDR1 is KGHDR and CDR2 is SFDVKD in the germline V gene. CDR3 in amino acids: CATSGDRGETQYF. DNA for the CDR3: TGTGCCACCAGTGGAGACAGGGGAGAGACCCAGTACTTC.

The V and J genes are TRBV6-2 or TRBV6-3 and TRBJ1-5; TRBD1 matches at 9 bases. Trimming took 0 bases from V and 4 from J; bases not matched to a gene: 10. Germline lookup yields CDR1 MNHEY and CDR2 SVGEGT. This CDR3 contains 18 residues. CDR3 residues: CASSYSIIGQGINQPQHF. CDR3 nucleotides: TGTGCCAGCAGTTACTCGATTATTGGACAGGGGATTAATCAGCCCCAGCATTTT.

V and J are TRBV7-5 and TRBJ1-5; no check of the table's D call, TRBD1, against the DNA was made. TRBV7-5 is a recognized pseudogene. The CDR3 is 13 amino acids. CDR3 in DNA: TGTGCCAGAAGCGGGGGCGGGAATCAGCCCCAGCATTTT. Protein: CARSGGGNQPQHF.

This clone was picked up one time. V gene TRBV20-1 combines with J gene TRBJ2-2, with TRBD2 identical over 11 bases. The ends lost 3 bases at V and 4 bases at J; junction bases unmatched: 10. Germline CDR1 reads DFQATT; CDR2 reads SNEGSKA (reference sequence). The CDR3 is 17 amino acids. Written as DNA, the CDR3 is TGCAGTGCTAGTTCGTCACTTAGCGGGGGGGGCACCGGGGAGCTGTTTTTT. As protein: CSASSSLSGGGTGELFF.

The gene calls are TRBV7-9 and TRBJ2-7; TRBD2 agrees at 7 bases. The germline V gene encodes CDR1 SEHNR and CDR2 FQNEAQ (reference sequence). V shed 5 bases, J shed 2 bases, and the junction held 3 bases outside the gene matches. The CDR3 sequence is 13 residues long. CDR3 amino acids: CASSPSGTYEQYF. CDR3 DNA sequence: TGTGCCAGCAGCCCGAGCGGGACCTACGAGCAGTACTTC. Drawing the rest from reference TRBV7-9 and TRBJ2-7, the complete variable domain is DTGVSQNPRHKITKRGQNVTFRCDPISEHNRLYWYRQTLGQGPEFLTYFQNEAQLEKSRLLSDRFSAERPKGSFSTLEIQRTEQGDSAMYLCASSPSGTYEQYFGPGTRLTVT.

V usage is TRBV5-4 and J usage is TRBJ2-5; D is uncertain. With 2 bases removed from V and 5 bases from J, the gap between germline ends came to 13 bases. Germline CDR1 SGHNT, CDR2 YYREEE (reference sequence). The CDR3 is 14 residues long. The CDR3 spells CASSFVGPSETQYF. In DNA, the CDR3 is TGTGCCAGCAGCTTCGTTGGCCCTTCGGAGACCCAGTACTTC.

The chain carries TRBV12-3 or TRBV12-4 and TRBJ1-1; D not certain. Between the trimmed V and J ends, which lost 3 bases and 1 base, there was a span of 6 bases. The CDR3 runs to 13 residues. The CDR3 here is CASSLGPNTEAFF. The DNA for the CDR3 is TGTGCCAGCAGTTTGGGCCCGAACACTGAAGCTTTCTTT.